Below are 11 T cell receptor beta chains sequenced from a single sample in a study of regulatory T cells in long-lasting Graves disease. The time point here: persistent/refractory GD, antithyroid drugs over 5 years with positive TRAb. PBMC-derived RNA was used for the TCR library. According to the study, TCR beta libraries were built with iRepertoire HTBI primers and CDR3-region Arm-PCR. TCRdb reprocessed the multiplex PCR reads with MiXCR, giving one entry per CDR3 protein. Among a few hundred thousand distinct CDR3 sequences listed, 23% were seen once. The sequencing here drew on peripheral blood mononuclear cells (PBMCs), taken when the disease was refractory, from a patient treated with antithyroid drugs. The receptor source for this set is a female donor with Graves disease.

At least ten counts were recorded for this clonotype. As DNA, the CDR3 is TGTGCCAGCAGCGCTTTAGCAGGGGAAGAGACCCAGTACTTC. Amino acids: CASSALAGEETQYF. This chain links TRBV5-6 with TRBJ2-5; D is perhaps TRBD1 (6 bases). The V gene lost 4 bases and the J gene lost 3 bases, with 13 bases spanning the gap. The germline V gene encodes CDR1 SGHDT and CDR2 YYEEEE. The CDR3 consists of 14 residues.

This clonotype was found once. The junction and the germline gene differ at one end; a read error may be behind it. The chain is built from TRBV19 and TRBJ1-1, with D possibly TRBD1 on 5 matching bases. Germline CDR1 and CDR2: LNHDA and SQIVND (reference sequence). The CDR3 runs 15 residues. CDR3 protein: CASSPIGGTNNEAFF. The CDR3 coding sequence is TGTGCCAGTAGCCCCATCGGGGGAACCAACAATGAAGCTTTCTTT.

This clonotype was seen ten or more times. The chain carries TRBV18 and TRBJ2-5; TRBD1 aligns across 8 bases. This CDR3 has 15 residues. Looked up from germline, CDR1 is KGHSH and CDR2 is LQKENI. The ends lost 4 bases at V and 1 base at J; junction bases unmatched: 5. The CDR3 loop is CASSLDRAVQETQYF. CDR3 nucleotide sequence: TGTGCCAGCTCACTGGACAGGGCCGTCCAAGAGACCCAGTACTTC.

This clonotype came up a few times. The V call is TRBV5-1, the J call TRBJ2-7; 8 bases agree with TRBD1. The length of the CDR3 is 15 residues. With 4 bases clipped from V and 2 bases from J, the junction kept 8 bases outside the gene matches. The germline gives CDR1 SGHRS, CDR2 YFSETQ. The CDR3 nucleotides are TGCGCCAGCAGCGTGGGACAGGTAGTCACCTACGAGCAGTACTTC. This codes for CASSVGQVVTYEQYF.

This clonotype was counted at least ten times. This chain joins TRBV5-6 and TRBJ1-4, with D possibly matching TRBD1 (5 bases). CDR3 length equals 16 residues. The V end lost 0 bases, the J end lost 7 bases, and 16 bases lay between the germline ends. Germline-derived CDR1 and CDR2 are SGHDT and YYEEEE. Written as DNA, the CDR3 is TGTGCCAGCAGCTTGGTACGGCTCAGGGACGGTGAAAAACTGTTTTTT. It codes for CASSLVRLRDGEKLFF.

The rearrangement links TRBV4-3 to TRBJ1-4; the D is unclear. Trimming left V 0 bases short and J 8 bases short, with 10 bases between. There are 14 residues in the CDR3. Per the germline V gene, CDR1 is LGHNA and CDR2 is YSLEER. The CDR3 sequence is CASSQDPGREKLFF. Here the CDR3 DNA reads TGCGCCAGCAGCCAAGATCCAGGCAGGGAAAAACTGTTTTTT.

This chain uses TRBV7-9 with TRBJ1-2; D is perhaps TRBD1 (6 bases). This CDR3 comprises 16 residues. The V end was cut by 5 bases, the J end by 2 bases, with 18 bases between. CDR1 and CDR2 from the germline V gene are SEHNR and FQNEAQ (reference sequence). CDR3 region: CASSPIGTNLNYGYTF. In DNA form, the CDR3 reads TGTGCCAGCAGCCCAATTGGGACAAACTTGAACTATGGCTACACCTTC. Looking up the rest from reference TRBV7-9 and TRBJ1-2 gives the full variable domain: DTGVSQNPRHKITKRGQNVTFRCDPISEHNRLYWYRQTLGQGPEFLTYFQNEAQLEKSRLLSDRFSAERPKGSFSTLEIQRTEQGDSAMYLCASSPIGTNLNYGYTFGSGTRLTVV.

Only a few counts were recorded for this clonotype. This chain joins TRBV14 and TRBJ1-6; no clear D. CDR1 is SGHDN and CDR2 is FVKESK in the germline V gene. The V end was cut by 1 base, the J end by 8 bases, with 18 bases between. The length of the CDR3 is 17 residues. In DNA form, the CDR3 reads TGTGCCAGCAGCCAAGTTTCCGCACGGTGGGTGCATTCACCCCTCCACTTT. Protein product: CASSQVSARWVHSPLHF.

Ten or more counts support this clonotype. V and J are TRBV6-6 and TRBJ2-7; D is perhaps TRBD2 (5 bases). The CDR3 covers 18 residues. Germline V gene data show CDR1 as MNHNY and CDR2 as SVGAGI (reference sequence). Trimming stripped 0 bases from V and 9 bases from J, with 27 bases between. CDR3 in DNA: TGTGCCAGCAGTTACTCGAGTAATCCGGGAACTAGTTTTTTGGGGCAGTACTTC. It yields the protein CASSYSSNPGTSFLGQYF.

This clonotype showed up just a few times. This rearrangement joins TRBV20-1 to TRBJ1-4; D ambiguous. The CDR3 sequence is 12 residues long. Between the trimmed V and J ends, which lost 6 bases and 7 bases, there was a span of 12 bases. The germline V gene encodes CDR1 DFQATT and CDR2 SNEGSKA (reference sequence). CDR3 coding DNA: TGCAGTGCCCACAAGAGGGCTGAAAAACTGTTTTTT. Translating it yields CSAHKRAEKLFF.

This clonotype was counted many times. The chain employs TRBV12-3 or TRBV12-4 and TRBJ2-5; D ambiguous. The V gene lost 8 bases and the J gene lost 5 bases, with 18 bases spanning the gap. The CDR3 sequence is 14 residues long. CDR3 sequence reads: CASRKGSAWETQYF. The CDR3 coding sequence is TGTGCCAGCCGGAAGGGCTCCGCATGGGAGACCCAGTACTTC.